The entry that follows covers one T cell receptor (beta chain) sequence. Its antigen remains unidentified. This entry belongs to a study of Ad26.COV2.S vaccination and SARS-CoV-2 variants. Whole-study context: Once, or twice with 56 days between doses, Ad26.COV2.S was given intramuscularly.

Trimming took 4 bases from V and 4 from J; bases not matched to a gene: 10. The CDR3 consists of 16 residues. In germline, CDR1 is LNHDA, CDR2 SQIVND (reference sequence). Treatment described: about 20 received Ad26.COV2.S at low or high dose, single or two shots; five or six received placebo; per-sample allocation not given. All samples were drawn on day 63, counting from the first vaccine or placebo injection. At a Boston site, the person donating was an adult of 18-55 years. An Ad26 vector carrying the Wuhan-strain SARS-CoV-2 spike served as the vaccine. Broader study findings: Vaccine recipients had higher spike-specific TCR breadth than placebo recipients.

TCRdb keeps only in-frame clones here, not all; method: immunoSEQ multiplex PCR. There are 380,000 or so clones in the sample; under 90% occur only once, and roughly 7.4% lies in the top ten. This chain connects TRBV19 to TRBJ1-3; 7 bases match TRBD1. The TCR comes from a person between 18 and 59 years old who received the Ad26.COV2.S COVID-19 vaccine or a placebo. The sequenced sample was peripheral blood, obtained in a trial of Ad26.COV2.S vaccine versus placebo. CDR3 bases: TGTGCCAGTAGTAGAATGTCCGGGACAGTAGGAAACACCATATATTTT. Protein sequence: CASSRMSGTVGNTIYF.